This T cell receptor beta chain was identified during a study of neoadjuvant anti-PD-1 for oral cavity cancer. Study background: Non-progressing patients received a fourth nivolumab dose near day 43, then surgery on days 50-56. Regarding the study as a whole: Higher pretreatment Treg/Th17 ratios tracked higher pretreatment blood clonality.

Produced via immunoSEQ multiplex PCR; TCRdb's table is partial and in-frame only. The table includes roughly 25,000 clones, over 20% detected once. Trimming took off 0 bases at V and 8 bases at J, with 8 bases between the two ends. The V gene's germline CDR1 is SGHTS and CDR2 YDEGEE. The CDR3 spans 13 residues. The time point is: after neoadjuvant nivolumab, at surgical resection. This clone has more than one count but fewer than ten. The target antigen is unknown. The sample was tumor tissue, taken after nivolumab (anti-PD-1) treatment. The TCR was taken from a person aged 35-79 years with oral cavity squamous cell carcinoma. V usage is TRBV5-8 and J usage is TRBJ1-4; D unclear. This CDR3 reads CASSLGQREKLFF. CDR3 nucleotides: TGTGCCAGCAGCTTGGGGCAGCGAGAAAAACTGTTTTTT.